Below, 22 T cell receptor beta chains from the same sample are listed, as sequenced in a study of T cells after posttransplantation cyclophosphamide (dated by TCRdb to about 2016). Library prep was done by the immunoSEQ multiplex PCR assay. Imported from immuneACCESS, the table was reduced by TCRdb to in-frame sequences with V and J called. These copies leave out some clones; in studies compared against another copy, an unresolved V gene accounts for under half, and the cause of the remainder is not known. The sample records tens of thousands of clones, none occurring a single time. Jointly, the top ten make up roughly 2.3% of the sample. Specimen: PBMCs. These receptors were taken from a man in his forties in good health, CMV-negative, and a related stem cell transplant donor.

This clone was found many times. The chain has TRBV19 and TRBJ2-1; 9 nucleotides agree with TRBD1. The CDR3 totals 15 residues. Germline values: CDR1 LNHDA, CDR2 SQIVND (reference sequence). The junction had 5 bases not matched to a gene; V was cut back by 3 bases and J by 5 bases. The CDR3 DNA is TGTGCCAGTAGTATCTTACAGGGGGCCAACAATGAGCAGTTCTTC. Protein sequence: CASSILQGANNEQFF.

Many counts were recorded for this clone. The V gene is TRBV18, the J gene TRBJ1-4, with TRBD1 matching 8 bases. After removal of 3 bases from V and 14 bases from J, the junction contained 5 bases not matched to a gene. Germline CDR1 and CDR2: KGHSH and LQKENI. The CDR3 runs 12 residues. The CDR3 coding sequence is TGTGCCAGCTCACCCGACAGGGGAAGTCTGTTTTTT. Translated: CASSPDRGSLFF.

The CDR3 spells CASSGADTQYF. The CDR3 DNA sequence: TGTGCCAGCAGTGGGGCGGATACGCAGTATTTT. The chain recombines TRBV2 with TRBJ2-3; no reliable D call. With 4 bases removed from V and 6 bases from J, the gap between germline ends came to 5 bases. CDR3 size: 11 residues. Per germline, CDR1 SNHLY and CDR2 FYNNEI.

The V gene is TRBV4-1, the J gene TRBJ2-3, with TRBD2 matching over 11 bases. V shed 4 bases, J shed 3 bases, and the junction held 0 bases outside the gene matches. This CDR3 comprises 14 residues. CDR1 and CDR2 from the germline V gene are MGHRA and YSYEKL. The CDR3 nucleotides read TGCGCCAGCAGCCTAGCGGGGGGGACAGATACGCAGTATTTT. This encodes CASSLAGGTDTQYF.

This clone has ten or more counts. This chain connects TRBV5-1 to TRBJ1-6, with 8 bases identical to TRBD1. This CDR3 comprises 14 residues. Germline V gene lookup returns CDR1 SGHRS and CDR2 YFSETQ. The ends lost 3 bases at V and 10 bases at J; junction bases unmatched: 6. CDR3 sequence: CASSSNRGNSPLHF. The CDR3 nucleotides are TGCGCCAGCAGCTCAAACAGGGGGAACTCACCCCTCCACTTT.

This clone was seen repeatedly, ten times or more. The chain links TRBV5-1 to TRBJ2-1; D is perhaps TRBD1 (6 bases). The germline V gene has CDR1 SGHRS and CDR2 YFSETQ. The V end was cut by 0 bases, the J end by 5 bases, with 15 bases between. The CDR3 covers 16 residues. The CDR3 is CASSLAPGVDHNEQFF. In nucleotides, the CDR3 is TGCGCCAGCAGCTTGGCGCCAGGGGTTGATCACAATGAGCAGTTCTTC. Full variable domain (remainder filled in from reference TRBV5-1 and TRBJ2-1): KAGVTQTPRYLIKTRGQQVTLSCSPISGHRSVSWYQQTPGQGLQFLFEYFSETQRNKGNFPGRFSGRQFSNSRSEMNVSTLELGDSALYLCASSLAPGVDHNEQFFGPGTRLTVL.

Ten or more counts support this clone. This chain connects TRBV7-3 to TRBJ2-3, with 7 bases fitting TRBD1. The germline V gene encodes CDR1 SGHTA and CDR2 FQGTGA. This CDR3 has 14 amino acids. Trimming at V came to 4 bases and at J to 3 bases, leaving 4 bases not matched to a gene. DNA for the CDR3: TGTGCCAGCAGCTCCGACAGGGTGACAGATACGCAGTATTTT. It translates to CASSSDRVTDTQYF. Looking up the rest from reference TRBV7-3 and TRBJ2-3 gives the full variable domain: GAGVSQTPSNKVTEKGKYVELRCDPISGHTALYWYRQSLGQGPEFLIYFQGTGAADDSGLPNDRFFAVRPEGSVSTLKIQRTERGDSAVYLCASSSDRVTDTQYFGPGTRLTVL.

This clone was seen ten or more times. The chain recombines TRBV28 with TRBJ2-1; 13 bases align to TRBD2. Looked up from germline, CDR1 is MDHEN and CDR2 is SYDVKM. This CDR3 comprises 17 residues. After removal of 8 bases from V and 0 bases from J, the junction contained 7 bases not matched to a gene. The DNA for the CDR3 is TGTGCCAGCGCGGGGACTAGCGGGGCCAGCTCCTACAATGAGCAGTTCTTC. It is translated as CASAGTSGASSYNEQFF.

This clone was detected many times. The chain joins TRBV11-2 to TRBJ2-5; 7 bases agree with TRBD1. In germline, CDR1 is SGHAT, CDR2 FQNNGV. V lost 6 bases to trimming and J lost 9 bases; unmatched junction nucleotides: 10. This CDR3 is 13 amino acids long. The CDR3 sequence is CASRRTGEAAQYF. In nucleotides, the CDR3 is TGTGCCAGCAGACGCACAGGGGAAGCGGCCCAGTACTTC.

This chain links TRBV11-3 with TRBJ2-3; 7 nucleotides line up with TRBD1. V dropped 5 bases and J dropped 0; count of bases not matched to a gene: 5. CDR3 length: 15 residues. CDR1 and CDR2 from the germline V gene are SGHNT and YENEEA. The CDR3 reads CASSTRTGSTDTQYF. The CDR3 DNA follows: TGTGCCAGCAGCACCCGGACAGGTAGCACAGATACGCAGTATTTT.

This clone was counted ten times or more. V usage is TRBV19 and J usage is TRBJ1-5; 11 bases map to TRBD1. CDR1 is LNHDA, CDR2 SQIVND, per germline (reference sequence). The length of the CDR3 is 14 residues. The ends lost 6 bases at V and 5 bases at J; junction bases unmatched: 3. For the CDR3, the DNA is TGTGCCAGTAGCCGGGACAGGGGGGATCAGCCCCAGCATTTT. As protein: CASSRDRGDQPQHF.

This clone has only a few counts. A much larger clone lies one base from this, so it may be a read error. The chain couples TRBV19 to TRBJ2-2; 7 positions agree with TRBD1. Germline CDR1 is LNHDA and CDR2 is SQIVND (reference sequence). This CDR3 spans 16 amino acids. The DNA for the CDR3 is TGTGCCGGTAGTACCACCGGGACAGACAACACCGGGGAGCTGTTTTTT. This sequence encodes CAGSTTGTDNTGELFF.

This clone was seen many times. The chain combines TRBV4-1 with TRBJ1-2; D is unclear. There are 15 residues in the CDR3. The germline V gene has CDR1 MGHRA and CDR2 YSYEKL. V lost 0 bases and J 4 bases, leaving 12 bases between the germline ends. The CDR3 is CASSQEGRQTYGYTF. In DNA form, the CDR3 reads TGCGCCAGCAGCCAAGAAGGGAGGCAGACCTATGGCTACACCTTC.

This clone was counted many times. The rearrangement links TRBV5-1 to TRBJ2-2; tentatively, D is TRBD1 (6 bases). Trimming cost V 4 bases and J 0 bases, with 16 bases left between them. Germline V CDR1 and CDR2: SGHRS, YFSETQ. There are 17 residues in the CDR3. In DNA form, the CDR3 reads TGCGCCAGCAGCAACCCCCGGACAGAACCGAACACCGGGGAGCTGTTTTTT. This translates into CASSNPRTEPNTGELFF.

This clone was counted many times. The chain links TRBV19 to TRBJ1-1, with TRBD1 identical over 9 bases. Germline lookup yields CDR1 LNHDA and CDR2 SQIVND (reference sequence). The CDR3 is 15 residues long. V gave up 4 bases and J gave up 1 base; unmatched junction bases: 4. Written as DNA, the CDR3 is TGTGCCAGTAGTACCCCGGGACAGGGGAACACTGAAGCTTTCTTT. As protein: CASSTPGQGNTEAFF.

The sample holds many counts of this clone. CDR3 nucleotides: TGCGCCAGCAGTCAATCGCAGGGCAATCAGCCCCAGCATTTT. Protein sequence: CASSQSQGNQPQHF. This sequence joins TRBV23-1 and TRBJ1-5; D not resolved. TRBV23-1 carries the ORF label, with uncertain function. V lost 0 bases and J lost 2, with 5 bases in between. The CDR3 consists of 14 residues.

This CDR3 is CASSEQSSWTVGYTF. For the CDR3, the DNA is TGTGCCAGCAGCGAACAAAGTAGCTGGACAGTTGGCTACACCTTC. The chain joins TRBV6-1 to TRBJ1-2; perhaps TRBD1 as D (6 bases). V lost 6 bases to trimming and J lost 7 bases, with 21 bases between them. This CDR3 has 15 residues. Germline V lookup: CDR1 MNHNS, CDR2 SASEGT.

The sample holds many counts of this clone. The rearrangement links TRBV7-6 to TRBJ2-1, with TRBD1 matching 7 bases. The CDR3 is made up of 11 amino acids. V was pared by 4 bases and J by 15 bases, with 6 bases of the junction left unmatched. Germline V gene sequence: CDR1 SGHVS, CDR2 FNYEAQ. CDR3 sequence reads: CASSSGTALFF. CDR3 bases: TGTGCCAGCAGCTCCGGGACAGCCCTGTTCTTC. Complete variable domain (other parts from reference TRBV7-6 and TRBJ2-1): GAGVSQSPRYKVTKRGQDVALRCDPISGHVSLYWYRQALGQGPEFLTYFNYEAQQDKSGLPNDRFSAERPEGSISTLTIQRTEQRDSAMYRCASSSGTALFFGPGTRLTVL.

This clone was recorded at least ten times. This rearrangement joins TRBV6-1 to TRBJ2-5; 8 bases agree with TRBD2. The CDR3 runs 17 residues. CDR1 and CDR2 from the germline V gene are MNHNS and SASEGT. J gave up 2 bases and V 3 bases, and 11 bases lay outside the gene matches. CDR3 nucleotides: TGTGCCAGCAGTGACAGGACCGGACTAGCCGGACAAGAGACCCAGTACTTC. It encodes CASSDRTGLAGQETQYF.

This clone showed up many times. The rearrangement uses TRBV18 and TRBJ1-1; D unclear. This CDR3 is 15 amino acids long. V was cut by 6 bases and J by 2 bases, with 16 bases left in between. Looked up from germline, CDR1 is KGHSH and CDR2 is LQKENI. CDR3 nucleotides: TGTGCCAGCTCTTCCCGGAACACAGAAAACACTGAAGCTTTCTTT. Translating gives CASSSRNTENTEAFF.

V usage is TRBV7-9 and J usage is TRBJ2-1, with 7 bases lining up with TRBD1. The CDR3 runs 14 residues. CDR1 and CDR2 (germline): SEHNR, FQNEAQ (reference sequence). V lost 1 base to trimming and J lost 8 bases; unmatched junction nucleotides: 5. The CDR3 bases are TGTGCCAGCAGCTTAGATACAAGGGGGCATGAGCAGTTCTTC. Protein product: CASSLDTRGHEQFF.

This clone appeared many times. V is TRBV28 and J is TRBJ1-2, with 7 bases that match TRBD1. Unmatched junction bases numbered 9, after V lost 1 base and J lost 4 bases. Germline V gene sequence: CDR1 MDHEN, CDR2 SYDVKM. CDR3 length: 16 residues. The CDR3 sequence is CASSLYQKGTAYGYTF. CDR3 DNA sequence: TGTGCCAGCAGTTTATACCAGAAAGGGACAGCCTATGGCTACACCTTC.